This TCR beta chain was recorded in a study of identical twins' blood T cells. Ten or more counts support this clonotype. The antigen is not known. There are 14 residues in the CDR3. V was cut by 2 bases and J by 1 base, with 9 bases left in between. Germline V gene data show CDR1 as LNHDA and CDR2 as SQIVND (reference sequence). The three twin pairs were reared together, likely meeting the same infections. TCR cDNA libraries came from RNA via a modified published protocol. One entry per CDR3 protein results from TCRdb running MiXCR on the 5' RACE reads. The data contain a few hundred thousand distinct CDR3 sequences, roughly 28% of them seen just once; the ten biggest clones take up about 6%. Notes on the study in general: Each donor's most abundant TCRbeta clonotypes shared more CDR3 sequences with her twin than unrelated donors.

The J gene is TRBJ2-7, the V gene TRBV19; unclear D gene. Sequencing used PBMCs. The clonotype originates from a woman between 18 and 50 years old in good health. The CDR3 here is CASSISETSYEQYF. CDR3 DNA: TGTGCCAGTAGTATATCAGAGACTTCCTACGAGCAGTACTTC.